The 20 T cell receptor beta chains given below trace back to one sample, sequenced in a study of OX40 agonist ivuxolimab in advanced cancers. This table comes from immunoSEQ multiplex PCR, and its TCRdb copy is limited to in-frame clones, with some not included. The table has 25,000 to 30,000 clones, 84% seen once. The starting material was CD4+ or CD8+ T cells sorted from blood, obtained in a trial of the OX40 agonist ivuxolimab. The receptors come from an adult with an advanced solid tumor such as melanoma, head and neck, liver or kidney cancer.

The chain recombines TRBV6-5 with TRBJ1-2, with unresolved D. CDR3 length equals 16 residues. Trimming cost V 0 bases and J 4 bases, with 15 bases left between them. Per the germline V gene, CDR1 is MNHEY and CDR2 is SVGAGI. CDR3 loop: CASSYSRTNPFYGYTF. The CDR3 bases are TGTGCCAGCAGTTACTCGAGGACTAACCCCTTCTATGGCTACACCTTC.

The rearrangement uses TRBV9 and TRBJ1-5; D is uncertain. Germline V gives CDR1 SGDLS, CDR2 YYNGEE. V was shortened by 7 bases and J by 3 bases, with 17 bases between the two germline ends. The CDR3 runs to 15 residues. CDR3 sequence (DNA): TGTGCCAGCGGCGGAGGAGGAGACGTCAATCAGCCCCAGCATTTT. It codes for CASGGGGDVNQPQHF.

The chain joins TRBV7-2 to TRBJ2-5; 8 bases are shared with TRBD1. The trim removed 1 base at V and 11 bases at J, leaving 12 bases unmatched. Per the germline V gene, CDR1 is SGHTA and CDR2 is FQGNSA. This CDR3 has 15 amino acids. For the CDR3, the DNA is TGTGCCAGCAGCTTAGTTGCAGGGGGCGCTCGGGAGCAGTACTTC. It translates to CASSLVAGGAREQYF.

This rearrangement joins TRBV5-5 to TRBJ2-6; D unclear. The germline V gene encodes CDR1 SGHKS and CDR2 YYEKEE (reference sequence). The V end was cut by 4 bases, the J end by 2 bases, with 16 bases between. The CDR3 is 17 amino acids. CDR3 in amino acids: CASSPPPATAGANVLTF. As DNA, the CDR3 is TGTGCCAGCAGCCCTCCCCCCGCCACGGCTGGGGCCAACGTCCTGACTTTC.

This clone is termed medium-sized. The rearrangement links TRBV4-2 to TRBJ1-4; 9 bases are shared with TRBD1. This CDR3 has 15 residues. The germline V gene has CDR1 LGHNA and CDR2 YNFKEQ. The junction had 12 bases not matched to a gene; V was cut back by 2 bases and J by 14 bases. The CDR3 loop reads CASSQPGTGPFILFF. CDR3 bases: TGTGCCAGCAGCCAACCCGGGACAGGGCCCTTTATCCTGTTTTTT.

The chain combines TRBV18 with TRBJ1-5; no clear D. Germline assignment: CDR1 KGHSH and CDR2 LQKENI. Between the trimmed V and J ends, which lost 3 bases and 0 bases, there was a span of 3 bases. CDR3 length: 13 residues. The DNA of the CDR3 is TGTGCCAGCTCACCTTCTAGCAATCAGCCCCAGCATTTT. Encoded protein: CASSPSSNQPQHF.

V usage is TRBV2 and J usage is TRBJ2-7; D ambiguous. The CDR3 consists of 14 residues. V was shortened by 4 bases and J by 0 bases, with 10 bases between the two germline ends. The germline gives CDR1 SNHLY, CDR2 FYNNEI. CDR3 sequence: CASSGNSPSYEQYF. The CDR3 DNA sequence: TGTGCCAGCAGTGGTAACTCCCCCTCCTACGAGCAGTACTTC. Based on the CDR3 plus reference TRBV2 and TRBJ2-7, the full variable domain is EPEVTQTPSHQVTQMGQEVILRCVPISNHLYFYWYRQILGQKVEFLVSFYNNEISEKSEIFDDQFSVERPDGSNFTLKIRSTKLEDSAMYFCASSGNSPSYEQYFGPGTRLTVT.

The V and J genes are TRBV10-2 and TRBJ2-7, with D unresolved. This CDR3 region has 11 residues. Germline values: CDR1 WSHSY, CDR2 SAAADI. Trimming stripped 6 bases from V and 3 bases from J, with 6 bases between. CDR3 bases: TGCGCCAGCAGCCCCGGCTACGAGCAGTACTTC. Protein sequence: CASSPGYEQYF.

This chain links TRBV18 with TRBJ2-1; TRBD1 is a possible D gene (6 bases). The germline CDR1 and CDR2 sequences are KGHSH and LQKENI. CDR3 length equals 15 residues. Trimming removed 1 base from V and 4 bases from J, with 11 bases in between. CDR3 DNA: TGTGCCAGCTCACCACAGGGGGACCTTTACAATGAGCAGTTCTTC. The encoded protein is CASSPQGDLYNEQFF. The complete variable domain, with remaining parts taken from reference TRBV18 and TRBJ2-1, reads NAGVMQNPRHLVRRRGQEARLRCSPMKGHSHVYWYRQLPEEGLKFMVYLQKENIIDESGMPKERFSAEFPKEGPSILRIQQVVRGDSAAYFCASSPQGDLYNEQFFGPGTRLTVL.

V gene TRBV15 combines with J gene TRBJ1-4; D ambiguous. CDR1 is LNHNV and CDR2 is YYDKDF in the germline V gene (reference sequence). CDR3 size: 16 residues. V was cut by 1 base and J by 13 bases, with 22 bases left in between. The CDR3 reads CATSRVPGSPTRPLFF. Here the CDR3 DNA reads TGTGCCACCAGCAGAGTTCCAGGCAGCCCTACACGTCCACTGTTTTTT.

The V call is TRBV5-1, the J call TRBJ2-7, with D possibly TRBD2 on 7 matching bases. Germline assignment: CDR1 SGHRS and CDR2 YFSETQ. The CDR3 totals 15 residues. The germline V and J ends were trimmed by 0 bases and 6 bases, with 16 bases remaining between them. CDR3 coding DNA: TGCGCCAGCAGCTTGGCCGCGGGCGGGGGCAGCGAGCAGTACTTC. It yields the protein CASSLAAGGGSEQYF.

V is TRBV10-3 and J is TRBJ1-1, with no clear D. V was shortened by 6 bases and J by 3 bases, with 11 bases between the two germline ends. This CDR3 has 13 amino acids. CDR1 is ENHRY and CDR2 is SYGVKD in the germline V gene. As DNA, the CDR3 is TGTGCCATCAGGGCTACGATTTACACTGAAGCTTTCTTT. Translation gives CAIRATIYTEAFF.

V and J are TRBV29-1 and TRBJ1-2; D gene ambiguous. CDR3 length: 15 residues. Per the germline V gene, CDR1 is SQVTM and CDR2 is ANQGSEA. V was clipped by 3 bases and J by 4 bases, with 18 bases between them. The CDR3 sequence: CSVDPTTSESYGYTF. The CDR3, as DNA: TGCAGCGTTGATCCAACCACGTCGGAGAGCTATGGCTACACCTTC.

This chain connects TRBV7-9 to TRBJ1-4; TRBD1 is a possible D gene (6 bases). The germline V gene encodes CDR1 SEHNR and CDR2 FQNEAQ (reference sequence). Trimming shortened V by 3 bases and J by 5 bases, and 13 bases separated the two germline ends. This CDR3 spans 15 amino acids. Here the CDR3 reads CASSFGGGRNEKLFF. In DNA, the CDR3 is TGTGCCAGCAGCTTCGGCGGGGGCCGGAATGAAAAACTGTTTTTT.

The rearrangement uses TRBV9 and TRBJ2-3; D unclear. The CDR3 contains 15 residues. Germline assignment: CDR1 SGDLS and CDR2 YYNGEE. V lost 0 bases and J 4 bases, leaving 12 bases between the germline ends. Written as DNA, the CDR3 is TGTGCCAGCAGCGTAGACGGATATGGGGCAGATACGCAGTATTTT. Amino acids: CASSVDGYGADTQYF. The entire variable domain, with the rest obtained from reference TRBV9 and TRBJ2-3, is as follows: DSGVTQTPKHLITATGQRVTLRCSPRSGDLSVYWYQQSLDQGLQFLIQYYNGEERAKGNILERFSAQQFPDLHSELNLSSLELGDSALYFCASSVDGYGADTQYFGPGTRLTVL.

As DNA, the CDR3 is TGTGCCAGCAGCTTTGCGGGAGCCGATACGCAGTATTTT. This sequence encodes CASSFAGADTQYF. The chain has TRBV11-3 and TRBJ2-3; the match to TRBD2 covers 7 bases. V shed 3 bases, J shed 6 bases, and the junction held 3 bases outside the gene matches. In germline, CDR1 is SGHNT, CDR2 YENEEA. CDR3 length: 13 amino acids.

In this sample, this clone turned up once. The rearrangement links TRBV9 to TRBJ2-2, with D perhaps given as TRBD1 or TRBD2 (5 bases each). Per germline, CDR1 SGDLS and CDR2 YYNGEE. The V end was cut by 0 bases, the J end by 5 bases, with 11 bases between. The CDR3 runs 15 residues. Here the CDR3 DNA reads TGTGCCAGCAGCGTAGCGGGGACGCAAACCGGGGAGCTGTTTTTT. Amino acids: CASSVAGTQTGELFF.

CDR3 loop: CASRSSGITEAFF. CDR3 bases: TGTGCCAGCAGGTCCTCGGGGATTACTGAAGCTTTCTTT. The V gene is TRBV6-6, the J gene TRBJ1-1; D uncertain. With 6 bases removed from V and 5 bases from J, the gap between germline ends came to 13 bases. From germline, CDR1 is MNHNY and CDR2 SVGAGI (reference sequence). The CDR3 is 13 amino acids.

The V and J genes are TRBV2 and TRBJ2-7; TRBD1 is a possible D gene (5 bases). V was trimmed by 4 bases and J by 4 bases, leaving 8 bases between them. Germline V gene data show CDR1 as SNHLY and CDR2 as FYNNEI. The CDR3 is made up of 12 amino acids. The CDR3 sequence is CASSVGHYEQYF. CDR3 sequence (DNA): TGTGCCAGCAGTGTCGGACATTACGAGCAGTACTTC.

V gene TRBV6-5 combines with J gene TRBJ2-5, with 8 bases identical to TRBD1. Germline V gives CDR1 MNHEY, CDR2 SVGAGI. This CDR3 region has 15 residues. V was pared by 8 bases and J by 2 bases, with 10 bases of the junction left unmatched. Here the CDR3 DNA reads TGTGCCAGCGGCCGACAGGGGTCGGCTCAAGAGACCCAGTACTTC. This gives the protein CASGRQGSAQETQYF.